This is a list of T cell receptor beta chains from one sample in a study of blood T cell repertoires in COVID-19. The table came from immunoSEQ multiplex PCR; TCRdb's copy has only in-frame clones and leaves some out. The sample contains over 60,000 clones, roughly 88% of which appear only once. Specimen: peripheral blood. These receptors were taken from a man aged 50-59 years with COVID-19, enrolled during active disease. Each CDR3 is given with its conserved first and last residue. D genes are given only for firm matches. Expanded clones get a size class; other rows say once, few or many, or leave the size out.

V gene	clone size	J gene	D gene	CDR3 protein	CDR3 DNA
TRBV30	.	TRBJ1-4	.	CAWIGRGAANEKLFF	TGTGCCTGGATCGGCAGGGGTGCAGCTAATGAAAAACTGTTTTTT
TRBV5-1	.	TRBJ2-2	TRBD2	CASSWKAGGLSNGELFF	TGCGCCAGCAGCTGGAAAGCGGGAGGGCTATCTAACGGGGAGCTGTTTTTT
TRBV19	.	TRBJ2-1	TRBD2	CATSSGRASYNEQFF	TGTGCCACTTCTAGCGGGAGGGCCAGCTACAATGAGCAGTTCTTC
TRBV3-1/TRBV3-2	.	TRBJ1-5	.	CASSQGRGAGNQPQHF	TGTGCCAGCAGCCAAGGTCGGGGGGCAGGCAATCAGCCCCAGCATTTT
TRBV6-5	.	TRBJ1-5	TRBD1	CASSGQDGSNQPQHF	TGTGCCAGCAGCGGACAGGATGGGAGCAATCAGCCCCAGCATTTT
TRBV12-3/TRBV12-4	.	TRBJ2-5	.	CASSRIRETQYF	TGTGCCAGCAGCAGGATCCGAGAGACCCAGTACTTC
TRBV10-3	.	TRBJ2-4	TRBD2	CAISERWEGAKNIQYF	TGTGCCATCAGTGAGAGGTGGGAGGGAGCCAAAAACATTCAGTACTTC
TRBV7-9	once	TRBJ2-7	TRBD1	CASSLWDSPDTEQYF	TGTGCCAGCAGCCTCTGGGACAGTCCAGATACCGAGCAGTACTTC
TRBV11-2	.	TRBJ2-3	TRBD2	CASSLDIGASGMRTDTQYF	TGTGCCAGCAGCTTAGACATTGGGGCTAGCGGGATGCGGACAGATACGCAGTATTTT
TRBV7-2	.	TRBJ2-7	.	CASSPGLETYEQYF	TGTGCCAGCAGCCCGGGACTGGAAACCTACGAGCAGTACTTC
TRBV28	.	TRBJ2-1	TRBD2	CASSLVRELADRYEQFF	TGTGCCAGCAGTTTGGTTCGGGAACTAGCGGATCGATACGAGCAGTTCTTC
TRBV7-2	.	TRBJ2-4	.	CASSRSSISDIQYF	TGTGCCAGCAGCCGTTCTAGTATTTCCGACATTCAGTACTTC
TRBV6-5	.	TRBJ2-7	.	CASSYGGRSYEQYF	TGTGCCAGCAGTTACGGAGGGAGGAGCTACGAGCAGTACTTC
TRBV28	.	TRBJ1-3	.	CASSLGGGTSGNTIYF	TGTGCCAGCAGCTTAGGCGGGGGAACCTCTGGAAACACCATATATTTT
TRBV7-9	.	TRBJ2-4	TRBD1	CASSLAWGGTGFGNIQYF	TGTGCCAGCAGCTTAGCGTGGGGTGGGACAGGGTTTGGGAACATTCAGTACTTC
TRBV30	.	TRBJ1-3	.	CAWSVRGSGNTIYF	TGTGCCTGGAGTGTACGCGGTTCTGGAAACACCATATATTTT
TRBV19	few	TRBJ2-7	TRBD2	CASSMASGSPLFEQYF	TGTGCCAGTAGTATGGCTAGCGGTAGCCCGCTGTTCGAGCAGTACTTC
TRBV5-1	.	TRBJ1-4	.	CASSLVQNEKLFF	TGCGCCAGCAGCTTGGTTCAGAATGAAAAACTGTTTTTT
TRBV6-5	.	TRBJ1-2	.	CASSQRQAESYGYTF	TGTGCCAGCAGTCAAAGACAGGCGGAGAGCTATGGCTACACCTTC
TRBV6-4	.	TRBJ2-7	TRBD2	CASSDSGLAASSYEQYF	TGTGCCAGCAGTGACTCAGGACTAGCGGCGAGCTCCTACGAGCAGTACTTC
TRBV3-1/TRBV3-2	.	TRBJ1-3	.	CASSPARAGNTIYF	TGTGCCAGCAGCCCGGCCAGGGCTGGAAACACCATATATTTT
TRBV3-1/TRBV3-2	.	TRBJ2-1	TRBD1	CASSHDPGTGLNEQFF	TGTGCCAGCAGCCACGACCCCGGGACAGGGTTGAATGAGCAGTTCTTC
TRBV9	.	TRBJ2-3	TRBD2	CASSVDPTIAGGRTDTQYF	TGTGCCAGCAGCGTAGACCCCACCATAGCGGGAGGGAGGACAGATACGCAGTATTTT
TRBV5-1	.	TRBJ2-3	TRBD2	CASSLFLAASTDTQYF	TGCGCCAGCAGCTTGTTCCTAGCGGCCAGCACAGATACGCAGTATTTT
TRBV18	.	TRBJ2-3	.	CASSPGGVDTQYF	TGTGCCAGCTCACCAGGCGGAGTGGATACGCAGTATTTT
TRBV28	.	TRBJ1-4	.	CASSTSGALNEKLFF	TGTGCCAGCAGTACCTCAGGGGCACTTAATGAAAAACTGTTTTTT